One and the same sample provided the 5 T cell receptor beta chains below, sequenced in a study of PD-L1 blockade in urothelial cancer. Noted time point: peripheral blood 6 weeks after treatment start. Profiled with immunoSEQ multiplex PCR; TCRdb holds only in-frame clones, not every one. The sample lists 35,000 to 40,000 clones; about 88% were seen once. Source: PBMCs, taken around atezolizumab (anti-PD-L1) treatment. These receptors originate from a man aged 55 to 69 with urothelial cancer.

This clone was detected once. The chain recombines TRBV6-5 with TRBJ2-4; D may be TRBD1 (6 bases). V lost 2 bases and J lost 3, with 11 bases in between. Germline V gives CDR1 MNHEY, CDR2 SVGAGI. The CDR3 covers 15 residues. CDR3 protein: CASSYSQGSKNIQYF. The CDR3 nucleotides read TGTGCCAGCAGTTACAGTCAGGGGAGCAAAAACATTCAGTACTTC.

This CDR3 reads CASSFPGQGARGPQHF. CDR3 sequence (DNA): TGTGCCAGCAGTTTTCCGGGACAGGGGGCGAGAGGACCCCAGCATTTT. The rearrangement links TRBV28 to TRBJ1-5, with 12 bases that match TRBD1. V was clipped by 3 bases and J by 10 bases; unmatched bases: 10. There are 16 residues in the CDR3. Germline CDR1 reads MDHEN; CDR2 reads SYDVKM.

J is TRBJ1-5 and V is TRBV5-6; 8 bases line up with TRBD1. Germline V CDR1 and CDR2: SGHDT, YYEEEE. Trimming removed 0 bases from V and 2 bases from J; junction bases left unmatched: 7. This CDR3 has 17 residues. The CDR3 sequence: CASSLGRDRNRNQPQHF. DNA of the CDR3: TGTGCCAGCAGCTTGGGCAGGGACAGGAATCGCAATCAGCCCCAGCATTTT. The full variable domain, completed using reference TRBV5-6 and TRBJ1-5, is DAGVTQSPTHLIKTRGQQVTLRCSPKSGHDTVSWYQQALGQGPQFIFQYYEEEERQRGNFPDRFSGHQFPNYSSELNVNALLLGDSALYLCASSLGRDRNRNQPQHFGDGTRLSIL.

V is TRBV14 and J is TRBJ1-1; possibly TRBD1 for D (6 bases). The CDR3 covers 15 residues. CDR1 is SGHDN and CDR2 is FVKESK in the germline V gene. Trimming stripped 1 base from V and 7 bases from J, with 16 bases between. CDR3 protein: CASSQVGRGAFEAFF. The CDR3 DNA reads as TGTGCCAGCAGCCAAGTTGGGAGGGGGGCCTTTGAAGCTTTCTTT.

The chain combines TRBV5-6 with TRBJ1-5, with D maybe TRBD1 (6 bases). This CDR3 is built from 14 residues. V was shortened by 7 bases and J by 11 bases, with 22 bases between the two germline ends. Germline CDR1 is SGHDT and CDR2 is YYEEEE. CDR3: CASQWGGSIGTQHF. The CDR3 DNA reads as TGTGCCAGCCAGTGGGGGGGCTCGATCGGGACCCAGCATTTT.